A single sample is the source of the 15 T cell receptor beta chains below, sequenced in a study of blood T cell repertoires in COVID-19. The method was immunoSEQ multiplex PCR; TCRdb's version includes in-frame clones alone and lacks a portion of them. The data hold 250,000 to 350,000 clones, with 75% to 90% observed a single time. Specimen: PBMCs or T cells enriched from blood (not recorded which). The receptors come from a woman aged 45-65 years who had recovered from COVID-19.

The chain couples TRBV4-3 to TRBJ2-5; 7 nucleotides match TRBD2. Germline trimming cut 1 base from V and 9 bases from J; bases unmatched to any gene: 5. This CDR3 is built from 13 residues. Looked up from germline, CDR1 is LGHNA and CDR2 is YSLEER. For the CDR3, the DNA is TGCGCCAGCAGCCAAGTGGCCCGGGGGGCCCAGTACTTC. This encodes CASSQVARGAQYF.

The sample holds a few counts of this clone. The chain combines TRBV18 with TRBJ2-2; TRBD1 matches at 11 bases. The CDR3 runs to 16 residues. Germline trimming cut 6 bases from V and 4 bases from J; bases unmatched to any gene: 7. Germline loops: CDR1 KGHSH, CDR2 LQKENI. The CDR3 coding sequence is TGTGCCAGCTCGCGGACGGGACAGGGGGGCACCGGGGAGCTGTTTTTT. This gives the protein CASSRTGQGGTGELFF.

The chain joins TRBV19 to TRBJ1-4; 8 nucleotides align to TRBD1. The CDR3 runs 13 residues. Germline lookup yields CDR1 LNHDA and CDR2 SQIVND (reference sequence). With V trimmed by 7 bases and J by 7 bases, 5 bases remained unmatched. CDR3: CASNDRGGEKLFF. The CDR3 nucleotides are TGTGCCAGTAACGACAGGGGAGGTGAAAAACTGTTTTTT.

The chain uses TRBV7-3 and TRBJ2-3; D gene uncertain. The CDR3 is 13 amino acids. The V end lost 5 bases, the J end lost 5 bases, and 11 bases lay between the germline ends. Germline V lookup: CDR1 SGHTA, CDR2 FQGTGA. The CDR3 loop is CASSPYPEDTQYF. Written as DNA, the CDR3 is TGTGCCAGCAGCCCCTATCCCGAAGATACGCAGTATTTT.

This chain links TRBV9 with TRBJ2-5; D uncertain. The CDR3 spans 14 residues. V shed 4 bases and J shed 1 base, with 11 bases lying between them. Germline V lookup: CDR1 SGDLS, CDR2 YYNGEE. The CDR3 protein is CASSPPPPQETQYF. For the CDR3, the DNA is TGTGCCAGCAGCCCCCCTCCCCCCCAAGAGACCCAGTACTTC.

This rearrangement joins TRBV25-1 to TRBJ2-5; TRBD1 agrees at 8 bases. This CDR3 region has 14 residues. The V gene's germline CDR1 is MGHDK and CDR2 SYGVNS. The V segment lost 4 bases and the J segment 7 bases; nucleotides outside the gene matches: 8. The DNA of the CDR3 is TGTGCCAGCAGTGTTCACAGGGGGTTGGTGACCCAGTACTTC. Amino acids: CASSVHRGLVTQYF. The full variable domain, completed using reference TRBV25-1 and TRBJ2-5, is EADIYQTPRYLVIGTGKKITLECSQTMGHDKMYWYQQDPGMELHLIHYSYGVNSTEKGDLSSESTVSRIRTEHFPLTLESARPSHTSQYLCASSVHRGLVTQYFGPGTRLLVL.

This rearrangement joins TRBV11-2 to TRBJ1-1, with unresolved D. The CDR3 is 14 residues long. Per the germline V gene, CDR1 is SGHAT and CDR2 is FQNNGV. The ends were cut back, 6 bases at V and 6 bases at J, with 17 bases in the middle. Here the CDR3 DNA reads TGTGCCAGCAGACCGACGGGATTTGACGCTGAAGCTTTCTTT. Amino acid sequence: CASRPTGFDAEAFF.

The chain carries TRBV3-1 (or the pseudogene TRBV3-2) and TRBJ1-6; TRBD1 might be the D (5 bases). This CDR3 is built from 15 residues. The V end was cut by 2 bases, the J end by 7 bases, with 12 bases between. CDR1 LGHDT and CDR2 YNNKEL come from the germline V gene (reference sequence). The CDR3 DNA reads as TGTGCCAGCAGCCAACCCCACGGGGGGAATTCACCCCTCCACTTT. Encoded protein: CASSQPHGGNSPLHF.

The chain carries TRBV5-5 and TRBJ2-2; D is unresolved. Trimming stripped 1 base from V and 6 bases from J, with 7 bases between. Germline lookup yields CDR1 SGHKS and CDR2 YYEKEE (reference sequence). The CDR3 consists of 13 residues. The CDR3 DNA reads TGTGCCAGCAGCTTGCTCTACTCCGGGGAGCTGTTTTTT. Its protein product is CASSLLYSGELFF.

This chain uses TRBV7-3 with TRBJ2-2; 8 bases fit TRBD1. CDR1 and CDR2 (germline): SGHTA, FQGTGA. CDR3 length: 14 residues. The V segment lost 5 bases and the J segment 6 bases; nucleotides outside the gene matches: 5. The CDR3: CASSPKTGAGELFF. DNA for the CDR3: TGTGCCAGCAGCCCGAAGACAGGGGCCGGGGAGCTGTTTTTT.

This clone was recorded a few times. The chain is built from TRBV7-8 and TRBJ1-5; TRBD1 aligns across 10 bases. The ends lost 4 bases at V and 7 bases at J; junction bases unmatched: 7. The CDR3 length is 15 residues. Per the germline V gene, CDR1 is SGHVS and CDR2 is FQNEAQ. CDR3 loop: CASSSPGQGLQPQHF. For the CDR3, the DNA is TGTGCCAGCAGCTCTCCGGGACAGGGGTTACAGCCCCAGCATTTT. The full variable domain, with the rest looked up from reference TRBV7-8 and TRBJ1-5, is GAGVSQSPRYKVAKRGQDVALRCDPISGHVSLFWYQQALGQGPEFLTYFQNEAQLDKSGLPSDRFFAERPEGSVSTLKIQRTQQEDSAVYLCASSSPGQGLQPQHFGDGTRLSIL.

V is TRBV24-1 and J is TRBJ2-3; TRBD1 agrees at 7 bases. The J segment lost 3 bases and the V segment lost 3 bases, leaving 5 bases of the junction unmatched. Germline CDR1 and CDR2: KGHDR and SFDVKD. The CDR3 runs to 15 residues. As DNA, the CDR3 is TGTGCCACCAGTGATGCAAGGGGGCGGACAGATACGCAGTATTTT. Amino acids: CATSDARGRTDTQYF.

V gene TRBV19 combines with J gene TRBJ1-4; D gene uncertain. V lost 7 bases to trimming and J lost 0 bases, with 12 bases between them. Germline V CDR1 and CDR2: LNHDA, SQIVND (reference sequence). CDR3 length: 15 amino acids. CDR3 amino acids: CASTRSLSTNEKLFF. As DNA, the CDR3 is TGTGCCAGTACCCGGTCATTGTCAACTAATGAAAAACTGTTTTTT.

The V gene is TRBV27, the J gene TRBJ2-2; the D is unclear. CDR3 length: 14 amino acids. Deletions cut 0 bases from V and 6 bases from J, with 8 bases between. Germline CDR1 is MNHEY and CDR2 is SMNVEV (reference sequence). The CDR3 nucleotides are TGTGCCAGCAGTTTATCGTTCCAGGCCGGGGAGCTGTTTTTT. Amino acid sequence: CASSLSFQAGELFF.

The chain couples TRBV19 to TRBJ1-4; 7 bases are shared with TRBD1. Germline trimming cut 7 bases from V and 4 bases from J; bases unmatched to any gene: 6. This CDR3 is built from 14 residues. The germline V gene has CDR1 LNHDA and CDR2 SQIVND (reference sequence). The CDR3 DNA reads as TGTGCCAGTACCACAGGGGATGGTAATGAAAAACTGTTTTTT. Translation: CASTTGDGNEKLFF.